What follows describes a single T cell receptor (beta chain). Generated by immunoSEQ multiplex PCR, the TCRdb table keeps only in-frame clones and is missing some. The table records roughly 2.2 million clones, approximately 95% of them present only once. The data belong to a study of shared clonotypes between healthy human individuals. Study information: Plates per donor: three CD4 naive, three CD4 memory, two CD8 naive, one CD8 memory.

The CDR3 has 11 amino acids. V lost 8 bases to trimming and J lost 5 bases, with 12 bases between them. Germline loops: CDR1 SQVTM, CDR2 ANQGSEA. V is TRBV29-1 and J is TRBJ2-5; no definite D call. The TCR originated in a man aged 18-30 years in good health. Some clones in this sample may be carry-over from other donors' samples. The sequenced sample was naive CD4+ T cells from PBMCs. Subset given: CD45RA+ positively selected. The CDR3 here is CSPQVRETQYF. In DNA form, the CDR3 reads TGCAGCCCCCAAGTCAGGGAGACCCAGTACTTC.